This T cell receptor (beta chain) was profiled in a study of T cell responses to AZD1222 COVID-19 vaccine. The CDR3 extends over 16 amino acids. After removal of 10 bases from V and 7 bases from J, the junction contained 17 bases not matched to a gene. The germline V gene encodes CDR1 LNHDA and CDR2 SQIVND (reference sequence). TCRdb keeps only in-frame clones here, not all; method: immunoSEQ multiplex PCR. The sample lists 75,000 to 85,000 clones; 85% to 90% were seen once. Here the sequenced sample was peripheral blood, taken 28 days after the second AZD1222 dose. This receptor was taken from an adult who received the AZD1222 COVID-19 vaccine. The gene calls are TRBV19 and TRBJ2-1, with 9 bases aligning to TRBD1. CDR3 bases: TGTGCCACCAAAACCACCGGGACAGGGATAATAAATGAGCAGTTCTTC. This gives the protein CATKTTGTGIINEQFF.